The 3 T cell receptor beta chains below were found in one sample sequenced in a study of blood T cells in healthy people across ages. For the second PCR, which ran for about 6 to 11 cycles, a sample-barcoded 5' primer and a J-beta primer mix were used. From the 5' RACE reads, TCRdb called clonotypes with MiXCR, one entry per CDR3 protein. The profile shows 550,000 to 600,000 distinct CDR3 sequences, roughly 28% of them singletons. The sample consisted of blood. These receptors all come from a woman in her 70s in good health.

The chain carries TRBV11-2 and TRBJ2-6; a possible D gene is TRBD1 (6 bases). Trimming shortened V by 5 bases and J by 2 bases, and 22 bases separated the two germline ends. Germline V gene data show CDR1 as SGHAT and CDR2 as FQNNGV. The CDR3 has 19 amino acids. CDR3 DNA sequence: TGTGCCAGCAGCGAGTGGGGTACAGGGTTAAGAACTGGGGCCAACGTCCTGACTTTC. Its protein product is CASSEWGTGLRTGANVLTF.

V is TRBV7-2 and J is TRBJ1-5; D possibly corresponds to TRBD1 (5 bases). The V gene lost 3 bases and the J gene lost 0 bases, with 9 bases spanning the gap. This CDR3 region has 15 residues. Germline V CDR1 and CDR2: SGHTA, FQGNSA. The CDR3, as DNA: TGTGCCAGCAGCTTGACAGTTCTTAGCAATCAGCCCCAGCATTTT. Translation gives CASSLTVLSNQPQHF.

There are a few counts of this clonotype. This sequence joins TRBV6-2 or TRBV6-3 and TRBJ2-5; D remains ambiguous. This CDR3 has 12 residues. Germline values: CDR1 MNHEY, CDR2 SVGEGT. Between the trimmed V and J ends, which lost 8 bases and 5 bases, there was a span of 12 bases. The CDR3 bases are TGTGCCAGCCAGGACCGAGTGGAGACCCAGTACTTC. Encoded protein: CASQDRVETQYF.